The next 14 T cell receptor beta chains were all read from a single sample in a study of T cell responses to AZD1222 COVID-19 vaccine. The method was immunoSEQ multiplex PCR; TCRdb's version includes in-frame clones alone and lacks a portion of them. Among about 180,000 clones listed, roughly 88% were seen once. The sample consisted of peripheral blood, taken 28 days after the second AZD1222 dose. Receptors were obtained from an adult who received the AZD1222 COVID-19 vaccine.

This sequence joins TRBV6-2 or TRBV6-3 and TRBJ1-1; 8 nucleotides agree with TRBD1. The CDR3 is 16 residues long. Per germline, CDR1 MNHEY and CDR2 SVGEGT. With V trimmed by 4 bases and J by 0 bases, 7 bases remained unmatched. DNA for the CDR3: TGTGCCAGCAGTTCCACCCGGACAGGGATGAACACTGAAGCTTTCTTT. Protein sequence: CASSSTRTGMNTEAFF.

The chain couples TRBV5-1 to TRBJ1-2; possible D gene TRBD1, 5 bases. Trimming pared 0 bases from V and 4 bases from J, leaving 10 bases between. The CDR3 length is 14 residues. Germline V CDR1 and CDR2: SGHRS, YFSETQ. The CDR3 nucleotides are TGCGCCAGCAGCTTGGATGGGGCAGGCTATGGCTACACCTTC. Translation gives CASSLDGAGYGYTF.

This sequence joins TRBV10-1 and TRBJ1-1, with a tentative D call TRBD1 (5 bases). Trimming stripped 6 bases from V and 1 base from J, with 21 bases between. CDR1 is WNHNN and CDR2 is SYGVQD in the germline V gene (reference sequence). This CDR3 comprises 17 residues. The CDR3 bases are TGCGCCAGCAGCGCGGGAGAGGGACGTACGAGGAACACTGAAGCTTTCTTT. This codes for CASSAGEGRTRNTEAFF.

This clone was counted a few times. V and J are TRBV3-1 (or the pseudogene TRBV3-2) and TRBJ2-1, with unresolved D. The V end lost 1 base, the J end lost 0 bases, and 7 bases lay between the germline ends. Germline V CDR1 and CDR2: LGHDT, YNNKEL (reference sequence). CDR3 length: 15 residues. The CDR3 DNA is TGTGCCAGCAGCCAAGTGGTGAACTCCTACAATGAGCAGTTCTTC. This translates into CASSQVVNSYNEQFF.

The CDR3 reads CATSRDPTANTGELFF. The CDR3 nucleotides are TGTGCCACCAGCAGAGATCCGACAGCGAACACCGGGGAGCTGTTTTTT. The rearrangement joins TRBV15 to TRBJ2-2; a weak D match, TRBD1 (5 bases). The germline gives CDR1 LNHNV, CDR2 YYDKDF (reference sequence). The CDR3 runs 16 residues. V was shortened by 0 bases and J by 0 bases, with 8 bases between the two germline ends.

The chain joins TRBV12-1 to TRBJ1-6. TRBV12-1 is a documented pseudogene. The CDR3 is 16 amino acids. CDR3: CASSPSGGSYNSPLHF. The DNA of the CDR3 is TGTGCCAGCAGCCCGAGCGGGGGCTCCTATAATTCACCCCTCCACTTT.

This sequence joins TRBV4-3 and TRBJ2-7, with 12 bases identical to TRBD2. Losses at the gene ends were 3 bases for V and 4 bases for J; bases not matched to a gene: 10. Germline CDR1 reads LGHNA; CDR2 reads YSLEER. The CDR3 is 17 residues long. CDR3 sequence: CASSQARLAGVLYEQYF. The CDR3 DNA sequence: TGCGCCAGCAGCCAGGCCAGACTAGCGGGGGTCCTGTACGAGCAGTACTTC.

This chain uses TRBV9 with TRBJ2-6; D ambiguous. V was shortened by 0 bases and J by 2 bases, with 3 bases between the two germline ends. The CDR3 has 14 amino acids. Germline values: CDR1 SGDLS, CDR2 YYNGEE. The CDR3 protein is CASSVEAGANVLTF. For the CDR3, the DNA is TGTGCCAGCAGCGTAGAAGCTGGGGCCAACGTCCTGACTTTC.

The table lists this clone with a few counts. The DNA for the CDR3 is TGTGCCAGCAGCTTAAGACGGGACACTGAAGCTTTCTTT. This gives the protein CASSLRRDTEAFF. V usage is TRBV7-9 and J usage is TRBJ1-1; D ambiguous. The germline CDR1 and CDR2 sequences are SEHNR and FQNEAQ (reference sequence). The CDR3 contains 13 residues. V lost 2 bases and J 3 bases, leaving 7 bases between the germline ends. The full variable domain, with the rest looked up from reference TRBV7-9 and TRBJ1-1, is DTGVSQNPRHKITKRGQNVTFRCDPISEHNRLYWYRQTLGQGPEFLTYFQNEAQLEKSRLLSDRFSAERPKGSFSTLEIQRTEQGDSAMYLCASSLRRDTEAFFGQGTRLTVV.

The V and J genes are TRBV30 and TRBJ2-7; D assignment may be TRBD1 or TRBD2 (5 bases each). Germline CDR1 reads GTSNPN; CDR2 reads SVGIG (reference sequence). This CDR3 region has 13 residues. Between the trimmed V and J ends, which lost 2 bases and 7 bases, there was a span of 15 bases. In DNA, the CDR3 is TGTGCCTGGAGTACCCAGGGAGATGTGGAGCAGTACTTC. Translation: CAWSTQGDVEQYF.

In nucleotides, the CDR3 is TGTGCCAGCAGCCGAGCTCGACTGGGATTTAATGAGCAGTTCTTC. It yields the protein CASSRARLGFNEQFF. The J gene is TRBJ2-1, the V gene TRBV7-8; no definite D call. V shed 5 bases and J shed 7 bases, with 18 bases lying between them. The CDR3 extends over 15 amino acids. The germline CDR1 and CDR2 sequences are SGHVS and FQNEAQ.

The chain carries TRBV7-6 and TRBJ1-1; no firm D call. The V gene lost 5 bases and the J gene lost 7 bases, with 11 bases spanning the gap. This CDR3 comprises 12 residues. Germline V gene lookup returns CDR1 SGHVS and CDR2 FNYEAQ. The CDR3 here is CASSPDGGEAFF. The CDR3 DNA follows: TGTGCCAGCAGCCCAGATGGCGGTGAAGCTTTCTTT.

DNA of the CDR3: TGTGCCTGGAGTGTTGTGGGGGGAGTCGGTGGAAACACCATATATTTT. It specifies CAWSVVGGVGGNTIYF. The rearrangement joins TRBV30 to TRBJ1-3; D perhaps matches TRBD1 (5 bases). The V gene's germline CDR1 is GTSNPN and CDR2 SVGIG (reference sequence). The ends were cut back, 0 bases at V and 3 bases at J, with 15 bases in the middle. This CDR3 contains 16 residues.

The chain employs TRBV20-1 and TRBJ1-4, with D unresolved. Looked up from germline, CDR1 is DFQATT and CDR2 is SNEGSKA (reference sequence). V was pared by 6 bases and J by 10 bases, with 12 bases between. CDR3 length: 11 residues. The CDR3 region has the DNA TGCAGTGCCGAGGACCCGAGAAAACTGTTTTTT. Translated, it gives CSAEDPRKLFF.